One and the same sample provided the 17 T cell receptor beta chains below, sequenced in a study of blood T cell repertoires in COVID-19. Data came from immunoSEQ multiplex PCR; TCRdb stores just in-frame clones and leaves some out. The sample comprises just under 350,000 clones, about 90% of which are singletons, and roughly 3.4% rests with the top ten. Sequencing was done on a sample of peripheral blood. Receptors originate from a woman younger than 35 who had recovered from COVID-19.

The gene calls are TRBV5-4 and TRBJ2-1, with a possible D match to TRBD2 (6 bases). Trimming took 7 bases from V and 6 from J, leaving 17 bases between them. The CDR3 has 14 residues. CDR1 and CDR2 from the germline V gene are SGHNT and YYREEE (reference sequence). As DNA, the CDR3 is TGTGCCAGCCGGGACTCTGAAGTTGCCAATGAGCAGTTCTTC. The encoded protein is CASRDSEVANEQFF. The complete variable domain, with remaining parts taken from reference TRBV5-4 and TRBJ2-1, reads ETGVTQSPTHLIKTRGQQVTLRCSSQSGHNTVSWYQQALGQGPQFIFQYYREEENGRGNFPPRFSGLQFPNYSSELNVNALELDDSALYLCASRDSEVANEQFFGPGTRLTVL.

The chain is built from TRBV30 and TRBJ1-6; D may be TRBD1 (5 bases). Germline values: CDR1 GTSNPN, CDR2 SVGIG (reference sequence). The CDR3 contains 16 residues. Trimming stripped 2 bases from V and 10 bases from J, with 21 bases between. The CDR3 nucleotides read TGTGCCTGGAGTTCTTTCCAGGGCGGGGCGTACTCACCCCTCCACTTT. It encodes CAWSSFQGGAYSPLHF.

V is TRBV7-2 and J is TRBJ1-2; 8 bases map to TRBD1. The CDR3 extends over 14 amino acids. With 5 bases clipped from V and 2 bases from J, the junction kept 4 bases outside the gene matches. In germline, CDR1 is SGHTA, CDR2 FQGNSA. The CDR3 here is CASSQGAYNYGYTF. Written as DNA, the CDR3 is TGTGCCAGCAGCCAGGGGGCCTACAACTATGGCTACACCTTC.

The J gene is TRBJ2-7, the V gene TRBV4-3; D perhaps matches TRBD2 (9 bases). Trimming removed 0 bases from V and 6 bases from J, with 36 bases in between. The CDR3 consists of 22 residues. Germline V gene lookup returns CDR1 LGHNA and CDR2 YSLEER. The chain's CDR3 is CASSQDSGGGRVISACSCEQYV. In DNA form, the CDR3 reads TGCGCCAGCAGCCAAGATTCAGGGGGCGGGAGGGTTATTTCCGCGTGCTCGTGCGAGCAGTACGTC.

The chain is built from TRBV2 and TRBJ2-5, with D maybe TRBD1 (5 bases). Trimming removed 1 base at V and 2 bases at J, with 17 bases between. Germline CDR1 reads SNHLY; CDR2 reads FYNNEI. The length of the CDR3 is 17 residues. CDR3 sequence: CASSEVSRVIDQETQYF. Written as DNA, the CDR3 is TGTGCCAGCAGTGAAGTGTCCAGGGTTATAGATCAAGAGACCCAGTACTTC.

The table lists this clone with a count of one. The chain has TRBV7-6 and TRBJ2-3, with 12 bases aligning to TRBD2. Germline assignment: CDR1 SGHVS and CDR2 FNYEAQ. Losses at the gene ends were 5 bases for V and 3 bases for J; bases not matched to a gene: 3. CDR3 size: 15 residues. Here the CDR3 reads CASSPGTSGTDTQYF. DNA of the CDR3: TGTGCCAGCAGCCCCGGGACTAGCGGGACAGATACGCAGTATTTT.

The chain is built from TRBV7-2 and TRBJ1-5, with 7 nucleotides matching TRBD1. In germline, CDR1 is SGHTA, CDR2 FQGNSA. This CDR3 spans 14 amino acids. The V segment lost 5 bases and the J segment 7 bases; nucleotides outside the gene matches: 8. CDR3 loop: CASSDRVIEQPQHF. Here the CDR3 DNA reads TGTGCCAGCAGCGACAGGGTGATTGAGCAGCCCCAGCATTTT. Using reference TRBV7-2 and TRBJ1-5 for the parts outside the CDR3, the full variable domain is GAGVSQSPSNKVTEKGKDVELRCDPISGHTALYWYRQSLGQGLEFLIYFQGNSAPDKSGLPSDRFSAERTGGSVSTLTIQRTQQEDSAVYLCASSDRVIEQPQHFGDGTRLSIL.

The V call is TRBV5-4, the J call TRBJ1-3; 7 bases line up with TRBD1. The CDR3 contains 14 residues. CDR1 is SGHNT and CDR2 is YYREEE in the germline V gene (reference sequence). The J segment lost 4 bases and the V segment lost 4 bases, leaving 5 bases of the junction unmatched. The DNA of the CDR3 is TGTGCCAGCAGCCCGGACAGGCCCGGAAACACCATATATTTT. Protein product: CASSPDRPGNTIYF.

This chain links TRBV4-1 with TRBJ1-2; D is ambiguous. The CDR3 covers 15 residues. V shed 5 bases and J shed 7 bases, with 20 bases lying between them. Germline V gives CDR1 MGHRA, CDR2 YSYEKL. The CDR3 DNA sequence: TGCGCCAGCAGCGCACACGAGAGGGAACTGCCTGGCTACACCTTC. It yields the protein CASSAHERELPGYTF.

The V call is TRBV5-4, the J call TRBJ2-2; 8 bases align to TRBD2. Germline V gene sequence: CDR1 SGHNT, CDR2 YYREEE (reference sequence). J gave up 6 bases and V 3 bases, and 10 bases lay outside the gene matches. This CDR3 contains 16 residues. CDR3 sequence (DNA): TGTGCCAGCAGCTGGAAGCGGGAGCGGGGACCCGGGGAGCTGTTTTTT. Translated: CASSWKRERGPGELFF.

The chain recombines TRBV4-3 with TRBJ1-3; 9 bases match TRBD1. V lost 5 bases and J lost 0; bases outside the gene matches: 11. CDR3 length: 18 residues. Germline V gene lookup returns CDR1 LGHNA and CDR2 YSLEER. The CDR3 spells CASSSQGALTPSGNTIYF. In nucleotides, the CDR3 is TGCGCCAGCAGCTCACAGGGGGCTCTGACTCCCTCTGGAAACACCATATATTTT.

This rearrangement joins TRBV4-3 to TRBJ1-2; D is possibly TRBD1 (5 bases). The CDR3 consists of 15 residues. V was trimmed by 4 bases and J by 4 bases, leaving 16 bases between them. Looked up from germline, CDR1 is LGHNA and CDR2 is YSLEER. The CDR3 nucleotides read TGCGCCAGCAGCCTCGGCAGGGCAGCAACCTATGGCTACACCTTC. Translating it yields CASSLGRAATYGYTF.

V and J are TRBV6-5 and TRBJ1-2; tentatively, D is TRBD1 (5 bases). Germline CDR1 MNHEY, CDR2 SVGAGI. V was cut by 0 bases and J by 0 bases, with 11 bases left in between. The length of the CDR3 is 16 residues. CDR3 amino acids: CASSYSTWGANYGYTF. CDR3 nucleotides: TGTGCCAGCAGTTACTCGACTTGGGGGGCTAACTATGGCTACACCTTC.

This chain uses TRBV6-5 with TRBJ2-2, with D perhaps matching TRBD1 (5 bases). Between the trimmed V and J ends, which lost 6 bases and 5 bases, there was a span of 13 bases. CDR1 and CDR2 from the germline V gene are MNHEY and SVGAGI. This CDR3 region has 14 residues. CDR3 in amino acids: CASRPPGRTGELFF. The CDR3 DNA is TGTGCCAGCAGGCCACCAGGGCGGACCGGGGAGCTGTTTTTT.

The chain is built from TRBV7-2 and TRBJ2-2; D not certain. The CDR3 is 15 residues long. Germline CDR1 reads SGHTA; CDR2 reads FQGNSA. The V end lost 3 bases, the J end lost 8 bases, and 16 bases lay between the germline ends. CDR3 DNA sequence: TGTGCCAGCAGCTTTTTCTTTCGGAGTCGTGGGGAGCTGTTTTTT. It codes for CASSFFFRSRGELFF. Variable domain in full (rest from reference TRBV7-2 and TRBJ2-2): GAGVSQSPSNKVTEKGKDVELRCDPISGHTALYWYRQSLGQGLEFLIYFQGNSAPDKSGLPSDRFSAERTGGSVSTLTIQRTQQEDSAVYLCASSFFFRSRGELFFGEGSRLTVL.

This chain joins TRBV24-1 and TRBJ1-2; D is perhaps TRBD1 (5 bases). The germline V and J ends were trimmed by 4 bases and 0 bases, with 8 bases remaining between them. The CDR3 length is 14 residues. Germline lookup yields CDR1 KGHDR and CDR2 SFDVKD. CDR3 residues: CATSEGGTNYGYTF. DNA of the CDR3: TGTGCCACCAGTGAGGGGGGAACTAACTATGGCTACACCTTC.

Only one count was recorded for this clone. The chain carries TRBV5-1 and TRBJ2-3; D not resolved. This CDR3 region has 13 residues. V was trimmed by 6 bases and J by 6 bases, leaving 14 bases between them. Germline V gene sequence: CDR1 SGHRS, CDR2 YFSETQ. For the CDR3, the DNA is TGCGCCAGCATGGTGGCTCCGGAGGATACGCAGTATTTT. This encodes CASMVAPEDTQYF.